One sample yielded the 10 T cell receptor beta chains listed below, sequenced in a study of Tregs in tolerant kidney transplant recipients. Assay used: immunoSEQ multiplex PCR; TCRdb lists only in-frame clones, some missing. Here the sample table reports fewer than 40,000 clones. This material consisted of CD8+ T cells from blood, taken before the transplant. The receptors shown here come from a human donor who received a combined kidney and bone marrow transplant.

As concerns this clone: The read ends 3 residues before the CDR3 terminus; that terminus is restored from the germline J gene. The chain recombines TRBV6-2 or TRBV6-3 with TRBJ2-7; tentatively, D is TRBD2 (5 bases). V lost 1 base, J lost 0 bases, and 10 bases lay in between. Germline CDR1 reads MNHEY; CDR2 reads SVGEGT. The CDR3 is made up of 15 amino acids. Incomplete CDR3 DNA: TGTGCCAGCAGTTACTTTCGGAGCGGCTCCTACGAG. Its translation: CASSYFRSGSYE. Given in full, the CDR3 is CASSYFRSGSYEQYF.

For this clone: Coverage ceases 3 residues before the CDR3 finishes, and the germline J gene fills in the end. J is TRBJ2-1 and V is TRBV6-2 or TRBV6-3; D may be TRBD2 (6 bases). The germline V gene has CDR1 MNHEY and CDR2 SVGEGT. The V end lost 5 bases, the J end lost 2 bases, and 19 bases lay between the germline ends. The CDR3 has 17 residues. CDR3 DNA, as far as it was read: TGTGCCAGCAGTAAGACGCTAGCGCCTACGCCCTACAATGAG. As protein: CASSKTLAPTPYNE. The full-length CDR3 reads as CASSKTLAPTPYNEQFF.

About this clone itself: The CDR3 end is not reached by the read, which stops 3 residues before it; the germline J gene fills it in. V gene TRBV29-1 combines with J gene TRBJ2-5; 7 nucleotides agree with TRBD1. The germline gives CDR1 SQVTM, CDR2 ANQGSEA. V lost 7 bases and J lost 4; bases outside the gene matches: 3. The CDR3 totals 11 residues. CDR3 bases read: TGCAGCGCCACAGGGGCAGAGACC. Encoded protein: CSATGAET. The full CDR3 reads CSATGAETQYF.

As to this clone: The read terminates 3 residues before the CDR3 end, so the remaining end is supplied by the germline J gene. The chain links TRBV7-9 to TRBJ1-4; 9 bases agree with TRBD1. This CDR3 contains 15 residues. V lost 2 bases, J lost 8 bases, and 6 bases stayed unmatched. Germline V gives CDR1 SEHNR, CDR2 FQNEAQ (reference sequence). CDR3 loop: CASSLPGQGGEKLFF. CDR3 DNA (partial): TGTGCCAGCAGCTTACCGGGACAGGGTGGAGAAAAA.

To note about this clone: The read ends 3 residues early relative to the CDR3; the germline J gene fills the gap. The J gene is TRBJ2-6, the V gene TRBV13; D remains unclear. Germline V gene sequence: CDR1 PRHDT, CDR2 FYEKMQ (reference sequence). Trimming removed 8 bases at V and 0 bases at J, with 5 bases between. There are 13 residues in the CDR3. CDR3: CASLSSGANVLTF. CDR3 bases read: TGTGCCAGCCTCTCCTCTGGGGCCAACGTC.

Worth noting for this clone: The read comes to an end 3 residues before the CDR3 does, leaving the germline J gene to fill in the end. V is TRBV11-2 and J is TRBJ2-3; the D is unclear. V lost 5 bases, J lost 0 bases, and 3 bases lay in between. The CDR3 extends over 12 amino acids. CDR1 is SGHAT, CDR2 FQNNGV, per germline. CDR3 bases read: TGTGCCAGCAGCCTGAGCACAGATACG. Its translation is CASSLSTDT. The full-length CDR3 reads as CASSLSTDTQYF.

As to this clone: The read gets to within 3 residues of the CDR3 end, and the germline J gene fills in the rest. The chain links TRBV6-4 to TRBJ2-3; 9 nucleotides match TRBD2. CDR3 length: 15 residues. Germline CDR1 MRHNA, CDR2 SNTAGT. V lost 3 bases to trimming and J lost 3 bases; unmatched junction nucleotides: 4. The DNA read from the CDR3 is TGTGCCAGCAGTGAGGCGGGAGGGGGTACAGATACG. It is translated as CASSEAGGGTDT. The entire CDR3 protein is CASSEAGGGTDTQYF.

Notes on this clone: The read ends 3 residues before the CDR3 terminus; that terminus is restored from the germline J gene. J is TRBJ1-1 and V is TRBV11-2; 8 bases align to TRBD1. This CDR3 has 13 residues. Germline values: CDR1 SGHAT, CDR2 FQNNGV. Partial CDR3 DNA: TGTGCCAGCAGCTGGCCCCGGACAGGGGAA. This encodes CASSWPRTGE. The entire CDR3 protein is CASSWPRTGEAFF.

CDR3 sequence reads: CASSLGGTGFPVLFF. The covered CDR3 bases are TGTGCCAGCAGCTTAGGAGGGACAGGCTTTCCCGTA. The chain is built from TRBV7-8 and TRBJ1-4, with 8 bases that match TRBD1. The read terminates 3 residues ahead of where the CDR3 ends, so the germline J gene completes it. CDR3 length equals 15 residues. Germline V gene lookup returns CDR1 SGHVS and CDR2 FQNEAQ.

For this clone: The CDR3 end falls 3 residues outside the read, so it is completed with the germline J gene. The chain joins TRBV18 to TRBJ2-6, with TRBD1 matching over 9 bases. The germline V gene has CDR1 KGHSH and CDR2 LQKENI. The CDR3 runs to 19 residues. The V and J ends lost 0 bases and 0 bases, in that order; junction bases with no gene match: 6. CDR3 region: CASSPPGDRDPSGANVLTF. The CDR3 DNA, read in part, is TGTGCCAGCTCACCACCGGGGGACAGGGACCCCTCTGGGGCCAACGTC.